Listed below are T cell receptor beta chains from one sample, sequenced in a study of identical twins. Via MiXCR, TCRdb re-called the 5' RACE reads, giving one row per CDR3 protein. The sample records around 1.7 million distinct CDR3 sequences, more than 30% being singletons. Input material: cord blood. Source of these receptors: a newborn girl in good health. Each CDR3 is given with its conserved first and last residue. D genes are given only for firm matches. Part of the rows lack a size; the others show once, few, many or a class for expanded clones.

j_call d_call v_call clone_size cdr3_nt cdr3_aa
TRBJ2-1 NA TRBV28 NA TGTGCCAGCAGGCCCCCACGGAAGAGCTCCTACAATGAGCAGTTCTTC CASRPPRKSSYNEQFF
TRBJ1-2 TRBD1 TRBV20-1 few TGCAGTGCTACTTCCGGGACAGGGGATGGCTACACCTTC CSATSGTGDGYTF
TRBJ2-3 TRBD1 TRBV20-1 NA TGCAGTGCTAGGGCCGGACAGGGGTTGGGAACAGATACGCAGTATTTT CSARAGQGLGTDTQYF
TRBJ2-3 TRBD1 TRBV12-5 many TGTGCTAGTGGTTTGGCGGGACAGGGACGAGATACGCAGTATTTT CASGLAGQGRDTQYF
TRBJ2-1 NA TRBV5-1 NA TGCGCCAGCAGCCTACCGGAGGGCCTCAATGAGCAGTTCTTC CASSLPEGLNEQFF
TRBJ2-7 NA TRBV18 NA TGTGCCAGCTCACCACCGGGCAATACAGGGAACAACGAGCAGTACTTC CASSPPGNTGNNEQYF
TRBJ2-7 TRBD1 TRBV6-5 NA TGTGCCAGCAGTCGTCGGACAGGGATGGGGAATGAGCAGTACTTC CASSRRTGMGNEQYF
TRBJ1-1 NA TRBV29-1 few TGCAGCGTTGAAGATCGGGTAGGGGTGGACACTGAAGCTTTCTTT CSVEDRVGVDTEAFF
TRBJ2-2 NA TRBV12-3/TRBV12-4 NA TGTGCCAGCAGTTTACTGGGTTGGTCCGGGGGGCTGTTTTTT CASSLLGWSGGLFF
TRBJ2-3 NA TRBV11-3 NA TGTGCCAGCAGCTTAGATGGGAGTACGCAGTATTTT CASSLDGSTQYF
TRBJ2-5 TRBD1 TRBV2 few TGTGCCAGCAGGGTAGGAAAAGACAGGGGGCCTTACAATGAGCAGTACTTC CASRVGKDRGPYNEQYF